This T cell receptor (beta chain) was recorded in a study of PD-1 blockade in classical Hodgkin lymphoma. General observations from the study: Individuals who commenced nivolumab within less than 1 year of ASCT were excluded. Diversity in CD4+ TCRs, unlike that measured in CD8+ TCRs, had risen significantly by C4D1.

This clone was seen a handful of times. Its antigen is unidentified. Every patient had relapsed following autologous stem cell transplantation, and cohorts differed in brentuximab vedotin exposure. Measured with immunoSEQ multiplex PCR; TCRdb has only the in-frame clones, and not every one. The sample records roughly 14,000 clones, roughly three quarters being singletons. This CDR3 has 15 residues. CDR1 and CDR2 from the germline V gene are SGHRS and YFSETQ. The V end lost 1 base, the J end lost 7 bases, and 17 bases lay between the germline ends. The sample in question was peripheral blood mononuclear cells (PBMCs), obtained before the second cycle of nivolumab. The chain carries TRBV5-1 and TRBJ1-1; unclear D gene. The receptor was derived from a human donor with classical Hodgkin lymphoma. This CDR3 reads CASSLYGVQAGEAFF. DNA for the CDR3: TGCGCCAGCAGCTTGTATGGAGTTCAGGCCGGTGAAGCTTTCTTT.